This T cell receptor beta chain was sequenced during a study of CD8 T cells in Susac syndrome. Germline V CDR1 and CDR2: LNHDA, SQIVND (reference sequence). V was trimmed by 3 bases and J by 4 bases, leaving 10 bases between them. CDR3 length: 14 amino acids. Random hexamers were used to reverse transcribe an amount of roughly 0.5 to 1 ug RNA. TCRdb independently ran MiXCR on the immunoSEQ multiplex PCR reads; one entry per CDR3 protein. The sample holds some 150,000 distinct CDR3 sequences, around 94% seen once. This TCR derives from a human donor in good health. The source material was CD8+ T cells from PBMCs. The rearrangement links TRBV19 to TRBJ2-1, with D uncertain. CDR3: CASSMGSRYNEQFF. The CDR3 bases are TGTGCCAGTAGTATGGGATCCCGTTACAATGAGCAGTTCTTC.